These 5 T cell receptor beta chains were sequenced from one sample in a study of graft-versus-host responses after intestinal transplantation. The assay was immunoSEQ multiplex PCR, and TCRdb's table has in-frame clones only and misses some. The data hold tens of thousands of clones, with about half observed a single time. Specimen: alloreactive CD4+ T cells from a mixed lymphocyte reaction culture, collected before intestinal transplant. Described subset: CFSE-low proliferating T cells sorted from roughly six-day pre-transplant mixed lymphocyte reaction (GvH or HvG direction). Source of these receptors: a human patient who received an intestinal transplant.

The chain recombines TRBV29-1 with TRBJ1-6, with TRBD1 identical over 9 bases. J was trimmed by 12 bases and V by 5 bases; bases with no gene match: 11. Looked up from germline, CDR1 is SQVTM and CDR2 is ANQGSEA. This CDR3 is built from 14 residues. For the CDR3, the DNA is TGCAGCGTTCAGGGGGACAGGGCTGGAGGACCCCTCCACTTT. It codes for CSVQGDRAGGPLHF.

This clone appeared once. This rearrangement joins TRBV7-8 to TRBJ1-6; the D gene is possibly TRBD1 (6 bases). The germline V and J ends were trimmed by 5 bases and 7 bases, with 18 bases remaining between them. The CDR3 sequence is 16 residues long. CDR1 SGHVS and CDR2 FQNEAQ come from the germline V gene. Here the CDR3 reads CASSANRALGNSPLHF. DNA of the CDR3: TGTGCCAGCAGCGCTAACAGGGCCCTCGGGAATTCACCCCTCCACTTT.

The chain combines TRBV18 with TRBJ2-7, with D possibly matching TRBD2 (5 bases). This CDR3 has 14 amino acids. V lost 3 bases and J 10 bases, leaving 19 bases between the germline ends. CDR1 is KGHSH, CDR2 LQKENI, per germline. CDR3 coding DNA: TGTGCCAGCTCACCCGCGGCGGGTTCCACCGGTCAGTACTTC. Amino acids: CASSPAAGSTGQYF.

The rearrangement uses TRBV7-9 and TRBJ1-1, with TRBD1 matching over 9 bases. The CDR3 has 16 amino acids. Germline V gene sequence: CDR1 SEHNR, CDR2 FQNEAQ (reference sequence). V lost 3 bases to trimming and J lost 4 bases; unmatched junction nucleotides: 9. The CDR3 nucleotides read TGTGCCAGCAGCTTGACCCGGGACAGGGTTGGCACTGAAGCTTTCTTT. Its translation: CASSLTRDRVGTEAFF.

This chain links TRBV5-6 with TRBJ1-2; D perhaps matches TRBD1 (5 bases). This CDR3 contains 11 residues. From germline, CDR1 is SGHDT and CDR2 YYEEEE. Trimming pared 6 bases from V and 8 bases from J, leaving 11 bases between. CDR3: CASTLGGGYTF. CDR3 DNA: TGTGCCAGCACCCTCGGGGGGGGCTACACCTTC.